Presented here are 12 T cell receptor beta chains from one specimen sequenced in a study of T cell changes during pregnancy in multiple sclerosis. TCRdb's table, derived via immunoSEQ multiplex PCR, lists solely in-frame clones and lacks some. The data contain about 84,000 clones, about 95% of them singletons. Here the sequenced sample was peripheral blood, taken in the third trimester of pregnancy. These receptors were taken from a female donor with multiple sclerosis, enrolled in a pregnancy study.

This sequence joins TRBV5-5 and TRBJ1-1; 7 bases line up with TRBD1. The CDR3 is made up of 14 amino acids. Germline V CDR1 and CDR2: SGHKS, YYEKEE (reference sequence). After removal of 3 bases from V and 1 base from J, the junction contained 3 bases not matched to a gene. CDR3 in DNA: TGTGCCAGCAGCTCGAGACAGGGGAACACTGAAGCTTTCTTT. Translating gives CASSSRQGNTEAFF.

CDR3 bases: TGTGCCAGCAGCGTCTCCGGGACTAGCGGGGGGACCTACTCCTACGAGCAGTACTTC. Residues: CASSVSGTSGGTYSYEQYF. The chain uses TRBV7-9 and TRBJ2-7; TRBD2 agrees at 15 bases. Germline V gives CDR1 SEHNR, CDR2 FQNEAQ (reference sequence). The CDR3 is 19 amino acids. V trimming: 5 bases; J trimming: 0 bases; junction bases outside the gene matches: 11.

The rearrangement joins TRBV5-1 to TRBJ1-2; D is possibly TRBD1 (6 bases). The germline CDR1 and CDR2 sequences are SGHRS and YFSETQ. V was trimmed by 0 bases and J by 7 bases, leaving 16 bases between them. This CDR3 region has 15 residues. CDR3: CASSLGESGESGYTF. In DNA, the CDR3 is TGCGCCAGCAGCTTGGGGGAATCAGGGGAGAGTGGCTACACCTTC.

CDR3 nucleotides: TGTGCCAGCAGCCATAATACCTACGAGCAGTACTTC. Protein: CASSHNTYEQYF. The chain uses TRBV14 and TRBJ2-7; D is unresolved. The germline V gene encodes CDR1 SGHDN and CDR2 FVKESK. The CDR3 covers 12 residues. Trimming shortened V by 3 bases and J by 2 bases, and 5 bases separated the two germline ends.

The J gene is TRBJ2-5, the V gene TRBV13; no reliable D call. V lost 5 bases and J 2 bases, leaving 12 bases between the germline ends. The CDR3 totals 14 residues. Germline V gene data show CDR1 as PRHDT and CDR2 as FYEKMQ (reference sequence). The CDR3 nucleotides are TGTGCCAGCAGCCCTCGCGACTTTCAAGAGACCCAGTACTTC. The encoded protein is CASSPRDFQETQYF.

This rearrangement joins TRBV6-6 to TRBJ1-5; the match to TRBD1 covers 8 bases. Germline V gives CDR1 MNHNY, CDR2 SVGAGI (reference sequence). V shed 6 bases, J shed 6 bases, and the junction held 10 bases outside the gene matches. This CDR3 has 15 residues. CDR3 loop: CASSLGQGAVQPQHF. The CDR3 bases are TGTGCCAGCAGCCTGGGGCAGGGGGCGGTTCAGCCCCAGCATTTT.

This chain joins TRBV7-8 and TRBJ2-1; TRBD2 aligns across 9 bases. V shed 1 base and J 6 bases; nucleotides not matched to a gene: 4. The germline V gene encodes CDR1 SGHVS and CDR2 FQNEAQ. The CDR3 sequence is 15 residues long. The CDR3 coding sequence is TGTGCCAGCAGCTTAGAAACAGCGGGGGGCAATGAGCAGTTCTTC. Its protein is CASSLETAGGNEQFF. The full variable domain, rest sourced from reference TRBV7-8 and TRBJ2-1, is GAGVSQSPRYKVAKRGQDVALRCDPISGHVSLFWYQQALGQGPEFLTYFQNEAQLDKSGLPSDRFFAERPEGSVSTLKIQRTQQEDSAVYLCASSLETAGGNEQFFGPGTRLTVL.

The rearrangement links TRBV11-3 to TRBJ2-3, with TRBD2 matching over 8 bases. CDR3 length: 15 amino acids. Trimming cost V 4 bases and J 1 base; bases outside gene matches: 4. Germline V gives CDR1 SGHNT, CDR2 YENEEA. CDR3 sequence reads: CASSSSTSGTDTQYF. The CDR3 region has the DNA TGTGCCAGCAGCTCTTCGACTAGCGGCACAGATACGCAGTATTTT.

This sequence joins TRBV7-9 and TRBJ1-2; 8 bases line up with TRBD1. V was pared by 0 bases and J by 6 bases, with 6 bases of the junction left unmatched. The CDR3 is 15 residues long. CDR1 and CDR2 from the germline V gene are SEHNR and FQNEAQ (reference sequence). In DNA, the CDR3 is TGTGCCAGCAGCTTAGCGAACGGACAGGGAAATGGCTACACCTTC. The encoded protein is CASSLANGQGNGYTF.

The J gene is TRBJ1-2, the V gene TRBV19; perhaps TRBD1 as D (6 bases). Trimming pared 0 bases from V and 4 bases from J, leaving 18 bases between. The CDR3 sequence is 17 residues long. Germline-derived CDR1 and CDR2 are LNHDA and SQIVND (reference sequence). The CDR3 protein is CASSIDFSGRGAYGYTF. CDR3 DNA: TGTGCCAGTAGTATAGATTTTTCGGGTCGGGGGGCCTATGGCTACACCTTC.

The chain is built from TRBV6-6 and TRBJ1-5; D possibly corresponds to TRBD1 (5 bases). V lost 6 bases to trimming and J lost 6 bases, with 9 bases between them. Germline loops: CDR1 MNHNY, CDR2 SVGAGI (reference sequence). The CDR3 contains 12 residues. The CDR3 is CASSVRAQPQHF. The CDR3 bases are TGTGCCAGCAGCGTCAGGGCTCAGCCCCAGCATTTT.

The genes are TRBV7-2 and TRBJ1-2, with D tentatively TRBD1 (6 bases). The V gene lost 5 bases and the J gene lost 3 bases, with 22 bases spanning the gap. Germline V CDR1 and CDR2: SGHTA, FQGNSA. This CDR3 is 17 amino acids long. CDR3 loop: CASSPQGRQGRDYGYTF. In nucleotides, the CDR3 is TGTGCCAGCAGCCCCCAAGGACGGCAGGGGAGGGACTATGGCTACACCTTC.